This TCR beta chain comes out of a study of T cell responses to AZD1222 COVID-19 vaccine. Study-level findings and limits: Donors were chiefly white British, with a greater number of females, and clonal diversity was perhaps underestimated.

With respect to this clone: The antigen remains undetermined.

Generated by immunoSEQ multiplex PCR, the TCRdb table keeps only in-frame clones and is missing some. This table has more than 95,000 clones, around 89% appearing once. This CDR3 has 16 residues. Trimming left V 3 bases short and J 2 bases short, with 15 bases between. Germline CDR1 SGHRS, CDR2 YFSETQ. Specimen: peripheral blood, collected on day 0 of MenACWY control vaccination. The clonotype was recovered from an adult in good health. This chain joins TRBV5-1 and TRBJ2-1; no reliable D call. CDR3 in amino acids: CASSWDPRGPYNEQFF. The CDR3 bases are TGCGCCAGCAGCTGGGATCCAAGAGGTCCCTACAATGAGCAGTTCTTC.